These T cell receptor beta chains were read from a single sample in a study of CD8 T cells in Susac syndrome. MiXCR, applied by TCRdb to the immunoSEQ multiplex PCR reads, yields one record per CDR3 protein. The sample carries 75,000 to 95,000 distinct CDR3 sequences, 90% to 95% recorded once. The sample was CD8+ T cells from PBMCs. The receptors were gathered from a human donor with multiple sclerosis. Both conserved end residues are trimmed from each CDR3. The order of the fields is V gene, CDR3 protein.

TRBV11-2	ASSSGLSSTDTQY
TRBV28	ASSPSGTMLKTQY
TRBV28	ASSLSGVYEQY
TRBV7-9	ASSISGGAGELF
TRBV13	ASSVTGGGYT
TRBV19	ATLVGVEAF
TRBV5-6	ASSLDRGSDAF
TRBV9	ASSVTGNAQETQY
TRBV6-6	ASSYSGYNEQF
TRBV27	ASSSPGQGVYNSPLH
TRBV6-2/TRBV6-3	ASSFVGTAYNEQF
TRBV3-1	ASSQGLLDTQNYGYT
TRBV3-1	ASSHRAAPAEQY
TRBV5-1	ASSLLDRPYAYSPQETQY
TRBV20-1	SARSPQSDGYT
TRBV6-6	ASSPRGGVETQY
TRBV30	AFKDRFGYGYT
TRBV20-1	SARDPANYGYT
TRBV7-2	ASSLEENTEAF
TRBV19	ASSESSYEQY
TRBV12-3/TRBV12-4	ASSLPRQGLF
TRBV19	ASKPRGAGYT
TRBV2	ASSEAPSDTDTQY
TRBV19	ASSIAHRGSGELF
TRBV7-3	ASSSDEGGNEQF
TRBV9	ASSVEDGMETQY
TRBV30	AWSPGTGERYEQY
TRBV19	ASSPFTRDTQY
TRBV28	ASSFRGGLNTEAF
TRBV30	AWSSGGGTYEQY
TRBV6-2/TRBV6-3	ASRPLADQETQY
TRBV10-1	ASSDTSGRNEQF
TRBV7-6	ASSPYRDTEAF
TRBV27	ASSSGTGGYNEQF
TRBV5-1	ASSLDPGASYT
TRBV13	ASSSKRSSYNEQF
TRBV28	ASSLGDGYT
TRBV4-1	ASSLVSEPGGYT
TRBV5-1	ASSLEETTTNEKLF
TRBV27	ASSSLGLAYYNEQF
TRBV7-8	ASSPGTATYNEQF
TRBV6-1	ASSEPGLASSYEQY
TRBV27	ASSLPGSYNEQF
TRBV28	ATSRGLLF
TRBV7-9	ASSSPSGGGNTEAF
TRBV12-3/TRBV12-4	ASSLGGGTAETQY
TRBV7-2	ASSWPTDTQY
TRBV27	ASSKRDSPYNEQF
TRBV5-1	ASSLGQGKMPEAF
TRBV28	ASSAYVGRNIQY
TRBV7-6	ASSPRTGVYEQY
TRBV9	ASSLREGGPMETQY
TRBV5-1	ASSLELAVGTDTQY
TRBV5-1	ASSLVKNTEAF
TRBV10-3	AISEGKTGELF
TRBV19	ASRTQRGYT
TRBV11-2	ASRPGLASYEQY